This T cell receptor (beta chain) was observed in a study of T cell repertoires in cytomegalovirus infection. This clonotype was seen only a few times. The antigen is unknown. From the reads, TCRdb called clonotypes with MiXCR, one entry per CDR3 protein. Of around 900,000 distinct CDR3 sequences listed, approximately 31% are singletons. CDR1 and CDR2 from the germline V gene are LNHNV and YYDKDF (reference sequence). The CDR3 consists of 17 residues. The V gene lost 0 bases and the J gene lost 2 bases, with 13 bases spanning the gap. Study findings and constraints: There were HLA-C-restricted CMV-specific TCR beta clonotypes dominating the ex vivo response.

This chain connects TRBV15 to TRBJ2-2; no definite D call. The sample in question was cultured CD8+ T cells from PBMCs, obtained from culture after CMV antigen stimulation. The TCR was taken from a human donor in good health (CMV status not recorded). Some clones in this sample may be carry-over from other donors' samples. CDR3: CATSRDLALRNTGELFF. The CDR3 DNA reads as TGTGCCACCAGCAGAGATCTGGCACTACGAAACACCGGGGAGCTGTTTTTT.